Below, 24 T cell receptor beta chains from the same sample are listed, as sequenced in a study of shared clonotypes between healthy human individuals. Selected positively for CCR7 and CD45RO-negative, naive CD8 cells excluded terminally differentiated effector memory CD45RA+ cells. Assay used: immunoSEQ multiplex PCR; TCRdb lists only in-frame clones, some missing. The top ten clones hold around 1.7% of a sample with about 1.9 million clones, over 85% of them seen once. The sample was naive CD8+ T cells from PBMCs. The receptors originated from a man aged 18 to 29 in good health. Some clones in this sample may be carry-over from other donors' samples.

This chain connects TRBV5-1 to TRBJ2-7; 14 positions agree with TRBD2. Trimming at V came to 3 bases and at J to 3 bases, leaving 5 bases not matched to a gene. The germline V gene has CDR1 SGHRS and CDR2 YFSETQ. There are 16 residues in the CDR3. Here the CDR3 reads CASSSGLAGARYEQYF. Written as DNA, the CDR3 is TGCGCCAGCAGCTCGGGACTAGCGGGAGCTCGCTACGAGCAGTACTTC.

The chain couples TRBV6-5 to TRBJ2-5, with 8 bases that match TRBD2. The germline V gene has CDR1 MNHEY and CDR2 SVGAGI. The V segment lost 4 bases and the J segment 1 base; nucleotides outside the gene matches: 5. The CDR3 extends over 15 amino acids. CDR3 bases: TGTGCCAGCAGTTCCGGGACTAGGGGCCAAGAGACCCAGTACTTC. Encoded protein: CASSSGTRGQETQYF.

The chain employs TRBV9 and TRBJ2-3, with D hard to call. The V end was cut by 5 bases, the J end by 5 bases, with 9 bases between. The CDR3 runs to 12 residues. The germline gives CDR1 SGDLS, CDR2 YYNGEE. CDR3 amino acids: CASRGVEDTQYF. The CDR3 DNA reads TGTGCCAGCAGGGGCGTTGAAGATACGCAGTATTTT.

The chain combines TRBV4-1 with TRBJ1-1; D gene ambiguous. The germline gives CDR1 MGHRA, CDR2 YSYEKL. CDR3 length: 13 residues. Between the trimmed V and J ends, which lost 1 base and 4 bases, there was a span of 7 bases. CDR3 amino acids: CASSQAVPTEAFF. The CDR3 bases are TGCGCCAGCAGCCAAGCTGTACCCACTGAAGCTTTCTTT.

This rearrangement joins TRBV9 to TRBJ2-2; 7 nucleotides match TRBD2. The CDR3 extends over 14 amino acids. Trimming cost V 4 bases and J 4 bases; bases outside gene matches: 4. In germline, CDR1 is SGDLS, CDR2 YYNGEE. The CDR3: CASSSRTSTGELFF. The CDR3 coding sequence is TGTGCCAGCAGCTCCAGGACTAGCACCGGGGAGCTGTTTTTT. Complete variable domain (other parts from reference TRBV9 and TRBJ2-2): DSGVTQTPKHLITATGQRVTLRCSPRSGDLSVYWYQQSLDQGLQFLIQYYNGEERAKGNILERFSAQQFPDLHSELNLSSLELGDSALYFCASSSRTSTGELFFGEGSRLTVL.

This clone showed up just once. The chain combines TRBV11-2 with TRBJ1-1; D not certain. The V and J ends lost 1 base and 0 bases respectively, with 15 bases between them. In germline, CDR1 is SGHAT, CDR2 FQNNGV. The CDR3 is made up of 17 amino acids. CDR3 nucleotide sequence: TGTGCCAGCAGCTTAGGAATCCGAAGCCCTATGAACACTGAAGCTTTCTTT. Protein: CASSLGIRSPMNTEAFF.

Details on this clone: Other DNA sequences in the same sample also yield this CDR3. The chain uses TRBV10-3 and TRBJ2-7, with TRBD2 matching 8 bases. The CDR3 runs 14 residues. The V gene end was trimmed by 4 bases and the J gene end by 0 bases; junction bases not matched to a gene: 2. Germline CDR1 and CDR2: ENHRY and SYGVKD. The CDR3 DNA follows: TGTGCCATCAGTGGAAGCGGGAGCTCCTACGAGCAGTACTTC. This translates into CAISGSGSSYEQYF.

The V and J genes are TRBV13 and TRBJ2-3, with TRBD2 identical over 11 bases. This CDR3 has 18 residues. CDR1 PRHDT and CDR2 FYEKMQ come from the germline V gene (reference sequence). V shed 5 bases, J shed 0 bases, and the junction held 10 bases outside the gene matches. CDR3 loop: CASSPGRLAGLSTDTQYF. CDR3 DNA: TGTGCCAGCAGCCCCGGTCGACTAGCGGGGTTAAGCACAGATACGCAGTATTTT. The variable domain in full, completed from reference TRBV13 and TRBJ2-3, reads AAGVIQSPRHLIKEKRETATLKCYPIPRHDTVYWYQQGPGQDPQFLISFYEKMQSDKGSIPDRFSAQQFSDYHSELNMSSLELGDSALYFCASSPGRLAGLSTDTQYFGPGTRLTVL.

This clone has a single count. The chain uses TRBV6-6 and TRBJ2-5, with 9 nucleotides matching TRBD2. Looked up from germline, CDR1 is MNHNY and CDR2 is SVGAGI (reference sequence). The V and J ends lost 7 bases and 4 bases, in that order; junction bases with no gene match: 7. The CDR3 runs 14 residues. The chain's CDR3 is CASTIAGVRETQYF. The CDR3 coding sequence is TGTGCCAGCACCATAGCGGGAGTAAGAGAGACCCAGTACTTC.

This chain joins TRBV7-9 and TRBJ2-3; 7 nucleotides match TRBD2. Germline CDR1 and CDR2: SEHNR and FQNEAQ (reference sequence). V shed 5 bases, J shed 2 bases, and the junction held 10 bases outside the gene matches. The CDR3 is 16 residues long. CDR3 region: CASSPPSGLSTDTQYF. CDR3 in DNA: TGTGCCAGCAGCCCCCCTAGCGGCCTCTCCACAGATACGCAGTATTTT.

Turning to this clone: This sample also contains other DNA sequences that code for the same CDR3. The chain employs TRBV28 and TRBJ2-3, with D tentatively TRBD2 (6 bases). Germline V gene data show CDR1 as MDHEN and CDR2 as SYDVKM. The CDR3 spans 15 residues. The ends were cut back, 3 bases at V and 3 bases at J, with 13 bases in the middle. The chain's CDR3 is CASSLPRETTDTQYF. The CDR3 DNA follows: TGTGCCAGCAGTTTGCCCCGGGAGACAACAGATACGCAGTATTTT.

The chain has TRBV11-2 and TRBJ1-1, with D unresolved. Per the germline V gene, CDR1 is SGHAT and CDR2 is FQNNGV. This CDR3 comprises 12 residues. V was trimmed by 3 bases and J by 8 bases, leaving 10 bases between them. The CDR3 DNA reads TGTGCCAGCAGCTTCGGACCGGGGGAAGCTTTCTTT. Translated: CASSFGPGEAFF.

The chain employs TRBV6-5 and TRBJ2-3; 10 positions agree with TRBD2. V shed 6 bases, J shed 2 bases, and the junction held 2 bases outside the gene matches. The CDR3 sequence is 14 residues long. Germline CDR1 and CDR2: MNHEY and SVGAGI. Written as DNA, the CDR3 is TGTGCCAGCAGCCTAGCGGGAGCCACAGATACGCAGTATTTT. It yields the protein CASSLAGATDTQYF.

The CDR3 DNA reads TGCAGCGCCGGGCAGGGTCGACTAGCGGGGGACAATGAGCAGTTCTTC. The encoded protein is CSAGQGRLAGDNEQFF. V gene TRBV29-1 combines with J gene TRBJ2-1, with TRBD2 matching 12 bases. Germline CDR1 is SQVTM and CDR2 is ANQGSEA. With 7 bases clipped from V and 5 bases from J, the junction kept 12 bases outside the gene matches. The length of the CDR3 is 16 residues.

CDR3 in amino acids: CASSGLASYNEQFF. In nucleotides, the CDR3 is TGTGCCAGCAGTGGTCTAGCGAGCTACAATGAGCAGTTCTTC. This chain connects TRBV6-1 to TRBJ2-1; a weak D match, TRBD2 (6 bases). Germline V gives CDR1 MNHNS, CDR2 SASEGT. V was clipped by 4 bases and J by 3 bases, with 10 bases between them. The CDR3 consists of 14 residues.

This sequence joins TRBV4-2 and TRBJ2-5; 8 bases agree with TRBD1. Germline CDR1 reads LGHNA; CDR2 reads YNFKEQ. The CDR3 totals 16 residues. V shed 2 bases and J 5 bases; nucleotides not matched to a gene: 10. The CDR3 region is CASSQIGQGTGETQYF. CDR3 bases: TGTGCCAGCAGCCAAATAGGACAGGGAACAGGGGAGACCCAGTACTTC.

Notes on this clone: This sample also contains other DNA sequences that code for the same CDR3. The gene calls are TRBV7-9 and TRBJ2-7; no clear D. CDR3 size: 14 residues. Trimming removed 4 bases at V and 1 base at J, with 11 bases between. Germline-derived CDR1 and CDR2 are SEHNR and FQNEAQ (reference sequence). The chain's CDR3 is CASSSPGGSYEQYF. The CDR3 bases are TGTGCCAGCAGCTCCCCGGGCGGATCCTACGAGCAGTACTTC.

V usage is TRBV7-2 and J usage is TRBJ2-3; 7 nucleotides agree with TRBD1. This CDR3 region has 17 residues. Germline-derived CDR1 and CDR2 are SGHTA and FQGNSA. J lost 6 bases, V lost 5 bases, and 17 bases had no gene match. Here the CDR3 DNA reads TGTGCCAGCAGCATAAGATCGGGGACAGTCATACGGGATACGCAGTATTTT. It encodes CASSIRSGTVIRDTQYF.

The chain uses TRBV5-4 and TRBJ1-2, with 8 nucleotides matching TRBD1. This CDR3 contains 12 residues. V shed 4 bases and J 8 bases; nucleotides not matched to a gene: 4. Germline CDR1 is SGHNT and CDR2 is YYREEE (reference sequence). CDR3: CASSAWTGGYTF. In DNA, the CDR3 is TGTGCCAGCAGCGCATGGACAGGGGGCTACACCTTC.

The genes are TRBV13 and TRBJ2-1; tentatively, D is TRBD1 or TRBD2 (5 bases each). Germline-derived CDR1 and CDR2 are PRHDT and FYEKMQ (reference sequence). The V gene lost 5 bases and the J gene lost 9 bases, with 17 bases spanning the gap. The CDR3 has 14 residues. The CDR3 sequence is CASSGRGDVGEQFF. In DNA, the CDR3 is TGTGCCAGCAGCGGCCGGGGCGACGTAGGTGAGCAGTTCTTC. Supplemented by reference TRBV13 and TRBJ2-1, the full variable domain reads AAGVIQSPRHLIKEKRETATLKCYPIPRHDTVYWYQQGPGQDPQFLISFYEKMQSDKGSIPDRFSAQQFSDYHSELNMSSLELGDSALYFCASSGRGDVGEQFFGPGTRLTVL.

As to this clone: This specimen includes other DNA sequences encoding the same CDR3. CDR3: CASSLLPGELFF. The DNA for the CDR3 is TGTGCCAGCAGTTTATTACCCGGGGAGCTGTTTTTT. The V gene is TRBV27, the J gene TRBJ2-2; D ambiguous. The CDR3 has 12 residues. Trimming shortened V by 1 base and J by 6 bases, and 3 bases separated the two germline ends. Germline loops: CDR1 MNHEY, CDR2 SMNVEV (reference sequence).

J is TRBJ2-7 and V is TRBV27; D is uncertain. The CDR3 loop spans 14 amino acids. The V gene lost 5 bases and the J gene lost 2 bases, with 13 bases spanning the gap. CDR1 is MNHEY and CDR2 is SMNVEV in the germline V gene (reference sequence). This CDR3 reads CASSPSEYAYEQYF. CDR3 coding DNA: TGTGCCAGCAGTCCGTCCGAGTATGCCTACGAGCAGTACTTC.

The CDR3 nucleotides are TGTGCCAGCAGTGACTGGGAAGAGGAGCGCCCCTACGAGCAGTACTTC. It translates to CASSDWEEERPYEQYF. The chain links TRBV25-1 to TRBJ2-7; the D is unclear. The CDR3 contains 16 residues. Per germline, CDR1 MGHDK and CDR2 SYGVNS. Trimming shortened V by 3 bases and J by 2 bases, and 17 bases separated the two germline ends.

The CDR3 DNA reads TGTGCCAGCAGCCAGGGACTACCACCCTACAATGAGCAGTTCTTC. This gives the protein CASSQGLPPYNEQFF. V is TRBV14 and J is TRBJ2-1; 7 bases are shared with TRBD2. The CDR3 runs to 15 residues. J lost 2 bases, V lost 3 bases, and 4 bases had no gene match. The germline V gene has CDR1 SGHDN and CDR2 FVKESK.